These 10 T cell receptor beta chains were all obtained from the same sample, sequenced in a study of blood T cell repertoires in COVID-19. Data came from immunoSEQ multiplex PCR; TCRdb stores just in-frame clones and leaves some out. Of about 160,000 clones in the sample, roughly 87% were seen once. The sample consisted of peripheral blood. Source of these receptors: a woman aged 60-75 years who had recovered from COVID-19.

V and J are TRBV11-2 and TRBJ1-2, with 8 bases lining up with TRBD1. Per germline, CDR1 SGHAT and CDR2 FQNNGV. This CDR3 comprises 14 residues. J gave up 7 bases and V 4 bases, and 8 bases lay outside the gene matches. The CDR3 region is CASSSQDRVGGYTF. The CDR3 DNA sequence: TGTGCCAGCAGCTCTCAGGACAGGGTGGGTGGCTACACCTTC.

V usage is TRBV4-3 and J usage is TRBJ2-7, with TRBD1 identical over 9 bases. This CDR3 comprises 15 residues. Germline V gene sequence: CDR1 LGHNA, CDR2 YSLEER. Trimming cost V 4 bases and J 6 bases; bases outside gene matches: 10. The DNA of the CDR3 is TGCGCCAGCAGCCCCTCCGGGACAGGGAATCTCGAGCAGTACTTC. It translates to CASSPSGTGNLEQYF.

This clone occurred once. The chain couples TRBV5-1 to TRBJ1-3, with 9 positions matching TRBD1. Trimming cost V 3 bases and J 0 bases; bases outside gene matches: 4. From germline, CDR1 is SGHRS and CDR2 YFSETQ. The CDR3 spans 16 residues. The CDR3 loop reads CASSSQGANSGNTIYF. The CDR3 nucleotides read TGCGCCAGCAGCTCACAGGGGGCAAACTCTGGAAACACCATATATTTT.

With regard to this clone: A junction end diverges from the germline sequence, so it may reflect a read error. The genes are TRBV5-1 and TRBJ2-2; 9 bases are a match to TRBD1. CDR1 and CDR2 from the germline V gene are SGHRS and YFSETQ. This CDR3 has 14 residues. This CDR3 is CATSGTGTTRELFF. The CDR3 DNA reads TGCGCCACCTCCGGGACAGGGACCACCCGGGAGCTGTTTTTT.

This chain uses TRBV3-1 (or the pseudogene TRBV3-2) with TRBJ2-1; 10 bases map to TRBD2. In germline, CDR1 is LGHDT, CDR2 YNNKEL (reference sequence). The CDR3 is 16 residues long. Losses at the gene ends were 4 bases for V and 3 bases for J; bases not matched to a gene: 6. The CDR3 nucleotides read TGTGCCAGCAGCCCGACCGGGACTAGCGTCTACAATGAGCAGTTCTTC. Protein product: CASSPTGTSVYNEQFF.

The genes are TRBV27 and TRBJ1-1; perhaps TRBD1 as D (5 bases). Germline V CDR1 and CDR2: MNHEY, SMNVEV (reference sequence). V dropped 6 bases and J dropped 3 bases, with 14 bases sitting between them. The CDR3 length is 14 residues. The CDR3 region is CASSRGGGYTEAFF. For the CDR3, the DNA is TGTGCCAGCAGCCGCGGGGGGGGATACACTGAAGCTTTCTTT.

The chain couples TRBV3-1 (or the pseudogene TRBV3-2) to TRBJ2-6, with 9 bases that match TRBD2. Germline-derived CDR1 and CDR2 are LGHDT and YNNKEL (reference sequence). The CDR3 length is 16 residues. Trimming at V came to 2 bases and at J to 4 bases, leaving 3 bases not matched to a gene. The DNA for the CDR3 is TGTGCCAGCAGCCAACTAGCGGGACCCGGGGCCAACGTCCTGACTTTC. As protein: CASSQLAGPGANVLTF.

The genes are TRBV7-9 and TRBJ2-2; 11 nucleotides line up with TRBD1. Trimming removed 7 bases from V and 4 bases from J; junction bases left unmatched: 5. Germline CDR1 reads SEHNR; CDR2 reads FQNEAQ (reference sequence). The CDR3 loop spans 15 amino acids. The CDR3 spells CASTPGTGGTGELFF. DNA of the CDR3: TGTGCCAGCACCCCCGGGACAGGGGGCACCGGGGAGCTGTTTTTT.

The chain employs TRBV6-6 and TRBJ1-1; D may be TRBD1 (6 bases). Trimming took 6 bases from V and 4 from J, leaving 12 bases between them. The CDR3 consists of 13 residues. Germline CDR1 reads MNHNY; CDR2 reads SVGAGI (reference sequence). The CDR3: CASSPDSRTEAFF. Here the CDR3 DNA reads TGTGCCAGCAGCCCGGACAGCCGCACTGAAGCTTTCTTT.

V gene TRBV19 combines with J gene TRBJ2-1; 10 bases map to TRBD2. After removal of 4 bases from V and 3 bases from J, the junction contained 9 bases not matched to a gene. Germline-derived CDR1 and CDR2 are LNHDA and SQIVND (reference sequence). This CDR3 is 17 amino acids long. CDR3 protein: CASSTYHSGGFYNEQFF. The CDR3 DNA reads as TGTGCCAGTAGTACGTATCATAGCGGGGGGTTCTACAATGAGCAGTTCTTC.